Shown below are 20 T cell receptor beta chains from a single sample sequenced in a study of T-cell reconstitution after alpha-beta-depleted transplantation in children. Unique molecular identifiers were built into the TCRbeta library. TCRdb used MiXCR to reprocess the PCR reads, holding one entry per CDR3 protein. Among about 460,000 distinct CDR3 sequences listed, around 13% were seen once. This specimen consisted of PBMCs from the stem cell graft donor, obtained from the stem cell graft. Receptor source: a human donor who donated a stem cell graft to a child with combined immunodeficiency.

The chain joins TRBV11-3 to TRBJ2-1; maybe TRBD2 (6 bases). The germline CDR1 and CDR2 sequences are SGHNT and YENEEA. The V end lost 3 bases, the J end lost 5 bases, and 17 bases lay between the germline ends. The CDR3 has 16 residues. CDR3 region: CASSLESGPGNNEQFF. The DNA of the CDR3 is TGTGCCAGCAGCTTGGAGAGCGGGCCTGGGAACAATGAGCAGTTCTTC.

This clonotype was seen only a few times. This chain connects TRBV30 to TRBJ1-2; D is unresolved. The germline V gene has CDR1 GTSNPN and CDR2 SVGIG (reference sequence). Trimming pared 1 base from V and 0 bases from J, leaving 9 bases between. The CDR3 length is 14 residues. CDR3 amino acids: CAWSAAGSNYGYTF. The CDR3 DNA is TGTGCCTGGAGTGCCGCCGGATCTAACTATGGCTACACCTTC.

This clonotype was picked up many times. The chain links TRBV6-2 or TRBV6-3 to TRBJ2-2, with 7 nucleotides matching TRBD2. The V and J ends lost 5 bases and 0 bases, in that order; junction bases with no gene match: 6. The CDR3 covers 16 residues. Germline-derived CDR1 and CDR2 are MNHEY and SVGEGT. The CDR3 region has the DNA TGTGCCAGCAGTCCCCAGCGGGACTCGAACACCGGGGAGCTGTTTTTT. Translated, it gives CASSPQRDSNTGELFF.

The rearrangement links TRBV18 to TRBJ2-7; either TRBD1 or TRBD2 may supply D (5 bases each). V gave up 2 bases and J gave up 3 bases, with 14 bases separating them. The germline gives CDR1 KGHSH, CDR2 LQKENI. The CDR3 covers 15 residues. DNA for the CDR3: TGTGCCAGCTCACCAGGGGGTCAGCTTAACTACGAGCAGTACTTC. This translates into CASSPGGQLNYEQYF. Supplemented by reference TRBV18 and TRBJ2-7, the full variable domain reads NAGVMQNPRHLVRRRGQEARLRCSPMKGHSHVYWYRQLPEEGLKFMVYLQKENIIDESGMPKERFSAEFPKEGPSILRIQQVVRGDSAAYFCASSPGGQLNYEQYFGPGTRLTVT.

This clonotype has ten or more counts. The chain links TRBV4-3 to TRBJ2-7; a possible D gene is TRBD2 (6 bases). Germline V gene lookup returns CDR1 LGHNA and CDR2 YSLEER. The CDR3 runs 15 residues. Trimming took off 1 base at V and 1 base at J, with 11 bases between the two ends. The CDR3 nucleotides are TGCGCCAGCAGCCAAGGAAGCGGGCCTTCCTACGAGCAGTACTTC. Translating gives CASSQGSGPSYEQYF.

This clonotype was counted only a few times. In DNA form, the CDR3 reads TGTGCCAGCAGTTTTGGCGGGGGCGCGTACAAAGATACGCAGTATTTT. Translation gives CASSFGGGAYKDTQYF. The chain carries TRBV12-3 or TRBV12-4 and TRBJ2-3, with D possibly TRBD2 on 7 matching bases. Between the trimmed V and J ends, which lost 3 bases and 5 bases, there was a span of 18 bases. The CDR3 has 16 residues.

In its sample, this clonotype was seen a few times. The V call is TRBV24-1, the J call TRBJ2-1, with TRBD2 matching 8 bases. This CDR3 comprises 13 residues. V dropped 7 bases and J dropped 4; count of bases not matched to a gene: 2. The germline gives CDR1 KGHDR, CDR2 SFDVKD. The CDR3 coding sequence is TGTGCCACCAGCCGACTAGCGTACAATGAGCAGTTCTTC. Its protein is CATSRLAYNEQFF.

CDR3 sequence (DNA): TGTGCCAGCAGCAGAGGGCCTAGCCAAGAGACCCAGTACTTC. As protein: CASSRGPSQETQYF. J is TRBJ2-5 and V is TRBV7-2; D perhaps matches TRBD2 (5 bases). The CDR3 has 14 amino acids. The germline CDR1 and CDR2 sequences are SGHTA and FQGNSA. Trimming took off 5 bases at V and 1 base at J, with 11 bases between the two ends.

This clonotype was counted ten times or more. CDR3 bases: TGTGCCAGCAGCCAAGGGCGGGATGAGCAGTTCTTC. Its protein product is CASSQGRDEQFF. The chain combines TRBV4-2 with TRBJ2-1, with D possibly matching TRBD2 (5 bases). This CDR3 is 12 amino acids long. Germline lookup yields CDR1 LGHNA and CDR2 YNFKEQ. Trimming removed 1 base from V and 8 bases from J, with 6 bases in between.

CDR3 nucleotide sequence: TGTGCCAGCAGTTCCTTATCGGGGACAGGGTCCTACAATGAGCAGTTCTTC. Its protein product is CASSSLSGTGSYNEQFF. V and J are TRBV12-3 or TRBV12-4 and TRBJ2-1, with 9 bases matching TRBD1. V was pared by 4 bases and J by 1 base, with 8 bases of the junction left unmatched. The CDR3 contains 17 residues.

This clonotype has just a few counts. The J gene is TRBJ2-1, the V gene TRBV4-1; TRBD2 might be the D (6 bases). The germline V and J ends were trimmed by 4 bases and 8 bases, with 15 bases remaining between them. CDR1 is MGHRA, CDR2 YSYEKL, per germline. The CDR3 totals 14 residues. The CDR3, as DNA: TGCGCCAGCAGCCGCGCAGGAGGGGCCCATGAGCAGTTCTTC. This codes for CASSRAGGAHEQFF.

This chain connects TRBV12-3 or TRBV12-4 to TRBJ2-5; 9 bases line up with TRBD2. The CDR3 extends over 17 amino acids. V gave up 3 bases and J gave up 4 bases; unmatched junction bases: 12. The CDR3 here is CASSFGLAGSIGETQYF. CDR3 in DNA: TGTGCCAGCAGTTTTGGGCTAGCGGGATCTATTGGAGAGACCCAGTACTTC.

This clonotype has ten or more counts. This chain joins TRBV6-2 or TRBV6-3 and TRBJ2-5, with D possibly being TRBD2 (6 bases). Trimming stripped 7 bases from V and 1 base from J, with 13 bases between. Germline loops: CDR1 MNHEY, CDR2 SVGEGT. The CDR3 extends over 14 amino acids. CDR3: CASTGLTSQETQYF. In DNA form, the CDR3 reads TGTGCCAGCACCGGACTAACCTCCCAAGAGACCCAGTACTTC.

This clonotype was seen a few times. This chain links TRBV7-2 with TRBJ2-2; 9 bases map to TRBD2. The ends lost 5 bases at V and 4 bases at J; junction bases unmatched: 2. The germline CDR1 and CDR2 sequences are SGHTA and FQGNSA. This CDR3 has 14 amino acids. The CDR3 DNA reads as TGTGCCAGCAGCGATAGCGGGAGCACCGGGGAGCTGTTTTTT. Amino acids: CASSDSGSTGELFF.

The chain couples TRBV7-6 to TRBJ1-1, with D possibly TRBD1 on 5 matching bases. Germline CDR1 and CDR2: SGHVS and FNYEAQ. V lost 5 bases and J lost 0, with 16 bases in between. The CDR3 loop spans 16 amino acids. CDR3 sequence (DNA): TGTGCCAGCAGCAGGCGGGACGGGATCATGAACACTGAAGCTTTCTTT. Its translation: CASSRRDGIMNTEAFF.

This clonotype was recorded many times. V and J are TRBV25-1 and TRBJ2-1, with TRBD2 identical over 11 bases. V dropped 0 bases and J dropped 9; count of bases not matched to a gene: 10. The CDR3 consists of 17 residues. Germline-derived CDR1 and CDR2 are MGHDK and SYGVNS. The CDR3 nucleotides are TGTGCCAGCAGTGAATATTTTACTAGCGGGAGTCGGAGTGAGCAGTTCTTC. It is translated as CASSEYFTSGSRSEQFF.

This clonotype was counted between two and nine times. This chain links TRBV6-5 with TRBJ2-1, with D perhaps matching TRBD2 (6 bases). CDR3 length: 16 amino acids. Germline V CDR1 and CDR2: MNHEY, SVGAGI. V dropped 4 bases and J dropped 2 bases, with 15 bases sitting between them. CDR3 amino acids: CASSFHASEAYNEQFF. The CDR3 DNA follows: TGTGCCAGCAGTTTCCACGCTAGCGAGGCCTACAATGAGCAGTTCTTC.

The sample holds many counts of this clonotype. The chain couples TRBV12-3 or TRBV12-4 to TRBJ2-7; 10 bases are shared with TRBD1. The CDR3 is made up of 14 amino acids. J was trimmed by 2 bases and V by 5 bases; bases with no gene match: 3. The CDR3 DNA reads TGTGCCAGCAGTACGACAGGGGGCCCCTACGAGCAGTACTTC. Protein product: CASSTTGGPYEQYF.

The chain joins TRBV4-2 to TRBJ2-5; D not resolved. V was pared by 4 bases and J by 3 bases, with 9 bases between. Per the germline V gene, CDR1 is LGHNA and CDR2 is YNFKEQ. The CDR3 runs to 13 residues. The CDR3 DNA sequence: TGTGCCAGCAGCCCCCTATCGGAAGAGACCCAGTACTTC. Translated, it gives CASSPLSEETQYF.

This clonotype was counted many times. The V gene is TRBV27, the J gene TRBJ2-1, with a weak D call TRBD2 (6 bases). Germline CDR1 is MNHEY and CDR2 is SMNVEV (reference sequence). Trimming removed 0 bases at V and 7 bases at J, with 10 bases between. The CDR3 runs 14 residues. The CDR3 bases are TGTGCCAGCAGTTTATCGGTGGGGGGTAATGAGCAGTTCTTC. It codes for CASSLSVGGNEQFF.